What follows is one T cell receptor (beta chain) and its context. This sample is drawn from a study of blood T cell repertoires in COVID-19. Study summary: COVID-19 samples, acute and convalescent, were from the United States, Italy and Spain.

This table comes from immunoSEQ multiplex PCR, and its TCRdb copy is limited to in-frame clones, with some not included. The sample has roughly 50,000 clones, roughly 78% seen once. The TCR was taken from a man aged 60 to 75 with acute or convalescent COVID-19. The sequenced material came from peripheral blood.

The CDR3 protein is CASSLEAAYEQYF. The CDR3 region has the DNA TGTGCCAGCAGCTTAGAGGCGGCCTACGAGCAGTACTTC. The chain employs TRBV11-3 and TRBJ2-7; D not resolved. Trimming took off 0 bases at V and 2 bases at J, with 5 bases between the two ends. The CDR3 is 13 residues long. CDR1 is SGHNT and CDR2 is YENEEA in the germline V gene.